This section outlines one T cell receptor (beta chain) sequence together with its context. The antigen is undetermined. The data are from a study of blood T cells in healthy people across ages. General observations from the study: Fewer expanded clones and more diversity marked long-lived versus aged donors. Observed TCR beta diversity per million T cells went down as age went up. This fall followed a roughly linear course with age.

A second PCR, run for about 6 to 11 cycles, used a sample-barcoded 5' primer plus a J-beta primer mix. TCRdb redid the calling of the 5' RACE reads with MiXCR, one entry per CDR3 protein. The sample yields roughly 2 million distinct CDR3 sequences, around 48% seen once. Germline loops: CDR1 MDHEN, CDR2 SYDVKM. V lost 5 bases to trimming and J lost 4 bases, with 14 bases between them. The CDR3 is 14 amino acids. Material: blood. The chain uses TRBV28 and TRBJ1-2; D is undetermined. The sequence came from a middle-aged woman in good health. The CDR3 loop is CASSLMAEGYGYTF. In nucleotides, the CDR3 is TGTGCCAGCAGTCTCATGGCGGAAGGCTATGGCTACACCTTC.